The entry below describes one T cell receptor (beta chain). Its cognate antigen is unknown. TCRdb used MiXCR to reprocess the 5' RACE reads, holding one entry per CDR3 protein. The sample consists of around 310,000 distinct CDR3 sequences, about 3.5% of them appearing once. With 0 bases removed from V and 10 bases from J, the gap between germline ends came to 13 bases. Per the germline V gene, CDR1 is DFQATT and CDR2 is SNEGSKA (reference sequence). The CDR3 runs 13 residues. This sample was taken from a study of T cells after yellow fever vaccination. Study observations and caveats: Booster samples showed a return of most primary-vaccination clones (approximately 96% CD4, approximately 90% CD8). In FACS-sorted repertoires, abundant clonotypes from the bulk population could appear as contaminants.

The gene calls are TRBV20-1 and TRBJ2-1; D might be TRBD2 (6 bases). The TCR comes from a man in his late teens or twenties who received the YFV17D yellow fever vaccine. The sequencing here drew on PBMCs, taken on the day of the yellow fever booster vaccination. CDR3 DNA sequence: TGCAGTGCTAGAGATGGTGGGGGGAACGAGCAGTTCTTC. Amino acid sequence: CSARDGGGNEQFF.